A selection of T cell receptor beta chains follows, all from one sample in a study of T cell repertoires in cytomegalovirus infection. TCRdb recomputed calls from the reads with MiXCR, one row per CDR3 protein. In the table there are 630,000 or so distinct CDR3 sequences, about 24% of which are singletons. Input material: CD8+ T cells from PBMCs. The receptors were sampled from a human donor in good health (CMV status not recorded). Some clones in this sample may be carry-over from other donors' samples. The CDR3 runs from the conserved cysteine through the conserved F or W. D genes are given only for firm matches. A clone size is listed for some rows: how often the clone was seen (once, few, many), or a class if it is expanded.

D gene: TRBD2
clone size: .
V gene: TRBV7-8
CDR3 protein: CASSLAYWTSDTDTQYF

D gene: TRBD1
clone size: many
V gene: TRBV7-9
CDR3 protein: CASSPPSDRRYEQYF

D gene: .
clone size: few
V gene: TRBV7-9
CDR3 protein: CASSSDGFGSPLHF

D gene: TRBD2
clone size: .
V gene: TRBV12-5
CDR3 protein: CASGLVPGSGAYNEQFF

D gene: .
clone size: .
V gene: TRBV7-9
CDR3 protein: CASSSYGENEQFF

D gene: .
clone size: many
V gene: TRBV7-6
CDR3 protein: CASSSTRREGSSPLHF

D gene: TRBD1
clone size: .
V gene: TRBV6-2/TRBV6-3
CDR3 protein: CANSYSQGTGLNQPQHF

D gene: .
clone size: .
V gene: TRBV6-6
CDR3 protein: CASSSVRETQYF

D gene: .
clone size: .
V gene: TRBV19
CDR3 protein: CASTKFGQRNTEAFF

D gene: TRBD2
clone size: .
V gene: TRBV4-3
CDR3 protein: CASSQVVSSGGALRDNEQFF

D gene: .
clone size: .
V gene: TRBV4-2
CDR3 protein: CASIQGRGNTEAFF

D gene: .
clone size: .
V gene: TRBV15
CDR3 protein: CATSLLQGVRSTNEKLFF

D gene: .
clone size: .
V gene: TRBV7-6
CDR3 protein: CANSPLGYNEQFF

D gene: .
clone size: few
V gene: TRBV11-2
CDR3 protein: CASSSLGRGNWDLAKNIQYF

D gene: .
clone size: .
V gene: TRBV7-8
CDR3 protein: CASSYPTVKNTEAFF

D gene: .
clone size: few
V gene: TRBV10-3
CDR3 protein: CAISDLGRNTEAFF

D gene: .
clone size: .
V gene: TRBV25-1
CDR3 protein: CASSPGPNNEKLFF

D gene: .
clone size: .
V gene: TRBV27
CDR3 protein: CVSSYGDAYNEQFF

D gene: .
clone size: many
V gene: TRBV5-5
CDR3 protein: CASSLEGRSNQPQHF

D gene: .
clone size: few
V gene: TRBV7-3
CDR3 protein: CASRSGTREDGYTF

D gene: .
clone size: many
V gene: TRBV7-9
CDR3 protein: CASSHPDGRMNEKLFF

D gene: .
clone size: many
V gene: TRBV7-8
CDR3 protein: CASSPDFPWGTDTQYF

D gene: TRBD1
clone size: many
V gene: TRBV27
CDR3 protein: CASRPTGGLDTGELFF

D gene: .
clone size: few
V gene: TRBV2
CDR3 protein: CASSGPGTNTEAFF

D gene: .
clone size: .
V gene: TRBV7-8
CDR3 protein: CASSLGTTSSYNSPLHF

D gene: .
clone size: .
V gene: TRBV12-5
CDR3 protein: CASGLGGRNQPQHF

D gene: TRBD2
clone size: .
V gene: TRBV15
CDR3 protein: CATSRDLAGTFNEQFF

D gene: .
clone size: .
V gene: TRBV2
CDR3 protein: CASFLDTGELFF

D gene: .
clone size: .
V gene: TRBV19
CDR3 protein: CASSPLVAERTDTQYF

D gene: TRBD1
clone size: .
V gene: TRBV6-2/TRBV6-3
CDR3 protein: CASSYSSVKGALGPGANVLTF

D gene: TRBD1
clone size: few
V gene: TRBV25-1
CDR3 protein: CASSGPGQGAVEQYF

D gene: TRBD2
clone size: .
V gene: TRBV6-2/TRBV6-3
CDR3 protein: CASSAGALIDTQYF

D gene: .
clone size: few
V gene: TRBV6-1
CDR3 protein: CASLGGLIAFF

D gene: TRBD1
clone size: .
V gene: TRBV29-1
CDR3 protein: CSGFPGQGGYGYTF

D gene: TRBD2
clone size: once
V gene: TRBV27
CDR3 protein: CASSLSRGGGTEQFF

D gene: TRBD1
clone size: .
V gene: TRBV6-5
CDR3 protein: CASSPWGTEHNTEAFF

D gene: .
clone size: few
V gene: TRBV20-1
CDR3 protein: CSAMQGSQPQHF

D gene: .
clone size: .
V gene: TRBV24-1
CDR3 protein: CATRQSDNEQFF

D gene: .
clone size: .
V gene: TRBV29-1
CDR3 protein: CSVEDPGVGNTIYF

D gene: TRBD1
clone size: many
V gene: TRBV7-8
CDR3 protein: CASSPGQGIGETQYF

D gene: TRBD1
clone size: many
V gene: TRBV7-2
CDR3 protein: CASSLLPVGTASTEAFF

D gene: TRBD1
clone size: many
V gene: TRBV10-3
CDR3 protein: CAISEDTGGLNTEAFF

D gene: .
clone size: few
V gene: TRBV19
CDR3 protein: CASSPGPLSSYGYTF

D gene: .
clone size: few
V gene: TRBV20-1
CDR3 protein: CSARDLRRGEADTQYF

D gene: .
clone size: few
V gene: TRBV7-9
CDR3 protein: CASSLEGDNSPLHF

D gene: .
clone size: few
V gene: TRBV7-9
CDR3 protein: CASSLAQYEQYF

D gene: .
clone size: many
V gene: TRBV7-6
CDR3 protein: CASSPRISGGAGNTEAFF

D gene: TRBD1
clone size: .
V gene: TRBV12-5
CDR3 protein: CASGLGDRLHEQFF

D gene: .
clone size: many
V gene: TRBV12-5
CDR3 protein: CASALQRVTPGNTIYF

D gene: .
clone size: .
V gene: TRBV29-1
CDR3 protein: CSVAAKNIQYF

D gene: TRBD1
clone size: many
V gene: TRBV7-8
CDR3 protein: CASSLVQGLRETQYF

D gene: .
clone size: few
V gene: TRBV6-2/TRBV6-3
CDR3 protein: CASSYPTGGDTQYF

D gene: .
clone size: .
V gene: TRBV20-1
CDR3 protein: CSAPKGPSTDTQYF